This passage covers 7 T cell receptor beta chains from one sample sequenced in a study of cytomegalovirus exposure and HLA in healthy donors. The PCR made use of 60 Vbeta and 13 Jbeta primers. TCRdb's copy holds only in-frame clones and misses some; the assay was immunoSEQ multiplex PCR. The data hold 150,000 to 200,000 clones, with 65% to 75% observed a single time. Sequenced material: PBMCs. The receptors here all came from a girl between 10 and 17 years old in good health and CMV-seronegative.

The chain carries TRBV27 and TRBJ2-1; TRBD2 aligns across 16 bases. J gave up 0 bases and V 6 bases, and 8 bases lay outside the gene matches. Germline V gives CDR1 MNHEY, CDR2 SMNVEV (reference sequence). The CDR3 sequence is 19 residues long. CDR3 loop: CASSSGLAGGLSSYNEQFF. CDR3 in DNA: TGTGCCAGCAGCTCGGGACTAGCGGGGGGGTTAAGCTCCTACAATGAGCAGTTCTTC.

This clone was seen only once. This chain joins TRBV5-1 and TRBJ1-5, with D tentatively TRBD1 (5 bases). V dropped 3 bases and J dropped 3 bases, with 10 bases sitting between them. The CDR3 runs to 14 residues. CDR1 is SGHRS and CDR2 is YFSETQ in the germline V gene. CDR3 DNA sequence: TGCGCCAGCAGCTCCGACAGTCCCAATCAGCCCCAGCATTTT. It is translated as CASSSDSPNQPQHF.

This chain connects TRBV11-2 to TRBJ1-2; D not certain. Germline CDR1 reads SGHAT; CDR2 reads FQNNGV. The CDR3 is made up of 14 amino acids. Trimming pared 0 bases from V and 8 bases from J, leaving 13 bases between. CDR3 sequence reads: CASSLDFAGGGYTF. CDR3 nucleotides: TGTGCCAGCAGCTTAGATTTTGCGGGAGGAGGCTACACCTTC.

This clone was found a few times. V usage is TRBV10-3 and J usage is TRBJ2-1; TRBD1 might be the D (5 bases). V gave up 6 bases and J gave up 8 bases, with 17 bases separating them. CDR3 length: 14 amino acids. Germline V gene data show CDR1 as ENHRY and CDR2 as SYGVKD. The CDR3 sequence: CAISFGVPRDEQFF. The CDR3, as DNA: TGTGCCATCAGCTTTGGGGTTCCCAGGGATGAGCAGTTCTTC.

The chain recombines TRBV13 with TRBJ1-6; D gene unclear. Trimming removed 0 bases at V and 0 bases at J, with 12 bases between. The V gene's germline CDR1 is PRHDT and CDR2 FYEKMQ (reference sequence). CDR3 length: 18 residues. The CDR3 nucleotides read TGTGCCAGCAGCTTAGGGGGCGGGGTTAGCTCCTATAATTCACCCCTCCACTTT. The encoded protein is CASSLGGGVSSYNSPLHF.

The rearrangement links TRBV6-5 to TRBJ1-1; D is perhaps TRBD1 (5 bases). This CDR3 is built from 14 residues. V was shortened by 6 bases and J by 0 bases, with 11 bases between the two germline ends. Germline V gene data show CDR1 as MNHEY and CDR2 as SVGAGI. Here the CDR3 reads CASRGGTVNTEAFF. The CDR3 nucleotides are TGTGCCAGCAGGGGGGGGACCGTGAACACTGAAGCTTTCTTT.

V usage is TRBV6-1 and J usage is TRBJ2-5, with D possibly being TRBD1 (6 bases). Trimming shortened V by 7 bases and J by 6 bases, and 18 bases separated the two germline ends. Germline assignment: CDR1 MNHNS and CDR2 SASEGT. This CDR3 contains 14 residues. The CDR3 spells CASNEGTSRKTQYF. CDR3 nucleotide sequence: TGTGCCAGCAACGAGGGGACATCGAGGAAGACCCAGTACTTC.